This record looks at one T cell receptor (beta chain) sequence and its context. The target antigen is unknown. This entry belongs to a study of post-analysis software for immune sequencing data. Study-wide results and limits: Four or five TRBV segments were more frequent in patients than controls; TRBV5-6, TRBV5-1 and TRBV20-1 belonged to this group.

V gave up 1 base and J gave up 7 bases; unmatched junction bases: 1. From germline, CDR1 is MNHEY and CDR2 SMNVEV (reference sequence). The CDR3 length is 15 residues. The TCR beta cDNA libraries contained unique molecular identifiers. TCRdb used MiXCR to reprocess the PCR reads, holding one entry per CDR3 protein. The sample includes hundreds of thousands of distinct CDR3 sequences, 30% of them seen just once. Sequencing input: blood. This TCR derives from a girl between 5 and 17 years old with multiple sclerosis. The rearrangement links TRBV27 to TRBJ1-6; TRBD1 aligns across 10 bases. The CDR3 here is CASSLWTGGNSPLHF. For the CDR3, the DNA is TGTGCCAGCAGTTTATGGACAGGGGGAAATTCACCCCTCCACTTT.